The TCR beta chain described here comes from a study of blood T cell repertoires in COVID-19. As for the study in general: Both acute and convalescent COVID-19 samples were obtained from the United States, Italy and Spain. PBMCs, B-cell-depleted T cells, or T cells were the source of the cDNA or gDNA that made up the material.

In the original workflow: Reference gene primer amplification gave nucleated cell count estimates. Profiling relied on immunoSEQ multiplex PCR, and the TCRdb table lists in-frame clones only, not all of them. That table is the source of V, J and clone size, and D and trimming were worked out from the DNA. The repertoire holds 150,000 or so clones, with 81% as singletons. This CDR3 region has 15 residues. Germline trimming cut 6 bases from V and 6 bases from J; bases unmatched to any gene: 7. CDR1 and CDR2 (germline): LNHDA, SQIVND (reference sequence). The source of this sequence is a human donor with acute or convalescent COVID-19. The donor label of this sample is uncertain. Sequenced sample: peripheral blood. The chain carries TRBV19 and TRBJ2-3; 12 bases are a match to TRBD2. CDR3 nucleotides: TGTGCCAGTAGGTCTAGCGGGGGGGCGTGGGATACGCAGTATTTT. Its protein product is CASRSSGGAWDTQYF.